This is a list of T cell receptor beta chains from one sample in a study of identifying expanded T cells in peripheral blood. Clones were sequenced by immunoSEQ multiplex PCR, and TCRdb holds only the in-frame ones, with some missing. The sample carries 90,000 to 100,000 clones, approximately 91% recorded once. The sequencing sample was made of blood. The origin of the receptors is a person aged 18 to 70 in good health. CDR3s include the opening cysteine and the closing phenylalanine or tryptophan. The D gene is left open where the match is weak. Clone size is not always given. Where it is, it says once, few, many or a class for expanded clones.

>18|TRBJ2-2|TRBV27|once|TRBD1
TGTGCCAGCAGTTTGAGGGCCGTGGACAGGGGGCGTACCGGGGAGCTGTTTTTT
CASSLRAVDRGRTGELFF
>17|TRBJ1-3|TRBV5-4|-|TRBD1
TGTGCCAGCAGCTTGCTAGGGACAGGGGACTCTGGAAACACCATATATTTT
CASSLLGTGDSGNTIYF
>13|TRBJ2-1|TRBV7-7|-|-
TGTGCCAGCAGCCGTGGACTTAACAATGAGCAGTTCTTC
CASSRGLNNEQFF
>14|TRBJ2-1|TRBV28|-|-
TGTGCCACCCAGCGGAGTCGTTTCTACAATGAGCAGTTCTTC
CATQRSRFYNEQFF
>15|TRBJ1-4|TRBV29-1|-|-
TGCAGCGTCGTCTCCGGGGCAGGGGCATATGAAAAACTGTTTTTT
CSVVSGAGAYEKLFF
>11|TRBJ2-3|TRBV6-1|-|-
TGTGCCATGAAGGGTGCGAATACGCAGTATTTT
CAMKGANTQYF
>15|TRBJ1-2|TRBV7-6|few|-
TGTGCCAGCAGTTTAGACGGTGACAGTGGCTATGGCTACACCTTC
CASSLDGDSGYGYTF
>15|TRBJ1-5|TRBV11-2|-|TRBD1
TGTGCCAGCAGCTTAGGGTCAGGGGGGAGTCAGCCCCAGCATTTT
CASSLGSGGSQPQHF
>17|TRBJ2-3|TRBV2|-|TRBD2
TGTGCCAGCAGGGGCCCGGGACTAGCGGGAAGCACAGATACGCAGTATTTT
CASRGPGLAGSTDTQYF
>16|TRBJ2-1|TRBV29-1|-|TRBD2
TGCAGCGTTGGAAGCGGGGGAGGGAGTGCGTGGAATGAGCAGTTCTTC
CSVGSGGGSAWNEQFF
>15|TRBJ2-6|TRBV6-1|-|-
TGTGCCAGCGGGACTGGGGGATCTGGGGCCAACGTCCTGACTTTC
CASGTGGSGANVLTF
>15|TRBJ2-2|TRBV11-2|-|TRBD1
TGTGCCAGCAGCTCCCCAGCAGGGGGCACCGGGGAGCTGTTTTTT
CASSSPAGGTGELFF
>18|TRBJ2-6|TRBV5-4|-|TRBD2
TGTGCCAGCAGCCACCTGGGACTAGCGGCCTTCAGGGCCAACGTCCTGACTTTC
CASSHLGLAAFRANVLTF
>17|TRBJ2-1|TRBV25-1|-|TRBD2
TGTGCCAGCAGTGAATCCACTAGCGGGAGTCCTCGCAATGAGCAGTTCTTC
CASSESTSGSPRNEQFF
>15|TRBJ2-5|TRBV28|-|TRBD1
TGTGCCAGCAGTTTCCCTACAGGGGGACAAGAGACCCAGTACTTC
CASSFPTGGQETQYF
>14|TRBJ2-2|TRBV5-1|-|-
TGCGCCAGCAGCTTAACAGGTCCAACCGGGGAGCTGTTTTTT
CASSLTGPTGELFF
>17|TRBJ1-1|TRBV27|-|TRBD1
TGTGCCAGCAGCCATATTAAGGGGGCGTTTTGGAACACTGAAGCTTTCTTT
CASSHIKGAFWNTEAFF
>15|TRBJ1-4|TRBV7-2|-|TRBD1
TGTGCCAGCAGCCGGACAGGGGCAACTAATGAAAAACTGTTTTTT
CASSRTGATNEKLFF
>14|TRBJ2-7|TRBV7-9|-|-
TGTGCCAGCAGCTTAGGTGGTGGGACCCACGAGCAGTACTTC
CASSLGGGTHEQYF
>16|TRBJ2-3|TRBV14|-|TRBD2
TGTGCCAGCAGCCAAGATCGCGGGGGGTGGACAGATACGCAGTATTTT
CASSQDRGGWTDTQYF
>16|TRBJ2-1|TRBV6-6|-|TRBD2
TGTGCCAGCAGTTACCCTGGGACTAGCGGGGTAGGCGAGCAGTTCTTC
CASSYPGTSGVGEQFF
>19|TRBJ2-1|TRBV7-9|-|TRBD1
TGTGCCGGAGGCCGGAAGGACAGGGGCCATAATATCTCCTACAATGAGCAGTTCTTC
CAGGRKDRGHNISYNEQFF
>13|TRBJ1-5|TRBV30|-|-
TGTGCCTGGAGTGCCGGCAGGCGTCAGCCCCAGCATTTT
CAWSAGRRQPQHF
>14|TRBJ2-7|TRBV28|-|TRBD1
TGTGCCAGCAGTACCCCCGGGACAGATTACGAGCAGTACTTC
CASSTPGTDYEQYF
>11|TRBJ2-3|TRBV20-1|-|-
TGCAGTGCTAGGTTGACAGATACGCAGTATTTT
CSARLTDTQYF
>14|TRBJ2-3|TRBV19|-|TRBD1
TGTGCCAGTAGTTGGGACAGGGCGGCAGATACGCAGTATTTT
CASSWDRAADTQYF
>14|TRBJ2-2|TRBV30|-|TRBD2
TGTGCCTGGAGTGGAGCGGGAGCAGCCGGGGAGCTGTTTTTT
CAWSGAGAAGELFF
>15|TRBJ2-1|TRBV6-5|-|TRBD2
TGTGCCAGCAGTTACTTAGCGGGAGGGAGGGATGAGCAGTTCTTC
CASSYLAGGRDEQFF
>13|TRBJ2-7|TRBV4-2|-|-
TGTGCCAGCAGCCAGGTGGGACGGGAAGAGCAGTACTTC
CASSQVGREEQYF
>15|TRBJ2-3|TRBV5-6|-|-
TGTGCCAGCAGCTTGGATTCTGCGGGCACAGATACGCAGTATTTT
CASSLDSAGTDTQYF
>14|TRBJ1-2|TRBV30|-|-
TGTGCCTGGAGTCTAAACCGGGGATATTACGGCTACACCTTC
CAWSLNRGYYGYTF
>13|TRBJ2-3|TRBV15|-|-
TGTGCCACCAGCAGAGTCAGGGGGGACACGCAGTATTTT
CATSRVRGDTQYF
>16|TRBJ1-2|TRBV6-5|-|TRBD1
TGTGCCAGCAGTTCCACCCGGACAGGGGGCGACTATGGCTACACCTTC
CASSSTRTGGDYGYTF
>15|TRBJ2-7|TRBV6-1|few|-
TGTGCCAGCAGTGAACTGGAGGGGAGCTCCTACGAGCAGTACTTC
CASSELEGSSYEQYF
>13|TRBJ2-7|TRBV6-1|-|TRBD2
TGTGCCAGCAGTGAGGGGGGGAACTACGAGCAGTACTTC
CASSEGGNYEQYF
>14|TRBJ2-3|TRBV30|-|-
TGTGCCGGGAGCCCCAGAGCGGACACAGATACGCAGTATTTT
CAGSPRADTDTQYF
>13|TRBJ2-5|TRBV5-1|-|-
TGCGCCAGCAGCTTGGACAGGAGAGAGACCCAGTACTTC
CASSLDRRETQYF
>15|TRBJ2-2|TRBV7-9|once|TRBD2
TGTGCCAGCAGCCTCCTAGCGGGAGACACCGGGGAGCTGTTTTTT
CASSLLAGDTGELFF
>16|TRBJ1-1|TRBV30|few|TRBD1
TGTGCCTGGAGTGCTTCACCGGACAGGGAGAACACTGAAGCTTTCTTT
CAWSASPDRENTEAFF
>12|TRBJ2-1|TRBV11-2|-|-
TGTGCCAGCAGCTTAGATGCTAATGAGCAGTTCTTC
CASSLDANEQFF
>16|TRBJ2-1|TRBV30|-|-
TGTGCCTGGAGTGTATACCGCCAGGCCCCCTACAATGAGCAGTTCTTC
CAWSVYRQAPYNEQFF
>15|TRBJ2-7|TRBV7-2|-|TRBD1
TGTGCCAGCACCTCGCCAGGACAGGGGATCTACGAGCAGTACTTC
CASTSPGQGIYEQYF
>15|TRBJ2-7|TRBV5-4|once|-
TGTGCCAGCAGCTCCAACGGTGCAGGCTCCTACGAGCAGTACTTC
CASSSNGAGSYEQYF
>14|TRBJ2-1|TRBV19|-|-
TGTGCCAGTAGTATAGGGTGGGGGGTCGATGAGCAGTTCTTC
CASSIGWGVDEQFF